These 6 T cell receptor beta chains were all obtained from the same sample, sequenced in a study of read filtering for tumor transcriptome and immune sequencing. Molecular barcoded adaptors covering alpha/delta and beta/gamma chains were used on 400 to 450 ng RNA. MiXCR, applied by TCRdb to the reads, yields one record per CDR3 protein. Among fewer than 100,000 distinct CDR3 sequences, roughly an eighth were seen once, and the ten largest hold under 15%. Sequenced sample: a population of CD138-negative cells sorted from bone marrow. The receptors originated from a donor at least 40 years old with multiple myeloma.

This clonotype was seen many times. This sequence joins TRBV20-1 and TRBJ1-6, with D maybe TRBD1 (5 bases). Trimming removed 5 bases from V and 9 bases from J, with 11 bases in between. CDR3 length: 12 residues. Germline lookup yields CDR1 DFQATT and CDR2 SNEGSKA (reference sequence). The CDR3, as DNA: TGCAGTGCTGGGGACTCTCTTTCACCCCTCCACTTT. It specifies CSAGDSLSPLHF.

This clonotype came up many times. The chain uses TRBV29-1 and TRBJ1-2; 8 bases are a match to TRBD1. J was trimmed by 3 bases and V by 4 bases; bases with no gene match: 4. In germline, CDR1 is SQVTM, CDR2 ANQGSEA. The CDR3 length is 13 residues. CDR3 loop: CSVAGQGHYGYTF. The CDR3 bases are TGCAGCGTTGCAGGACAGGGACACTATGGCTACACCTTC.

Regarding this clonotype: At one of its ends the junction is not consistent with the germline gene, which may arise from a read error. V usage is TRBV3-1 and J usage is TRBJ1-2, with D perhaps TRBD1 (6 bases). The CDR3 sequence is 15 residues long. Germline values: CDR1 LGHDT, CDR2 YNNKEL (reference sequence). CDR3 residues: CASSPLSTGAYGYTF. CDR3 nucleotides: TGCGCCAGCAGCCCCCTCTCGACAGGAGCCTATGGCTACACCTTC.

This clonotype was found many times. The chain recombines TRBV4-2 with TRBJ2-1; TRBD2 agrees at 9 bases. The junction had 11 bases not matched to a gene; V was cut back by 1 base and J by 7 bases. Germline V gene lookup returns CDR1 LGHNA and CDR2 YNFKEQ. The CDR3 has 17 residues. The CDR3 sequence is CASSQVRAGGPENEQFF. The CDR3 DNA reads TGTGCCAGCAGCCAAGTAAGGGCGGGAGGGCCAGAGAATGAGCAGTTCTTC.

There are many counts of this clonotype. The rearrangement uses TRBV15 and TRBJ2-1, with TRBD2 identical over 7 bases. Per germline, CDR1 LNHNV and CDR2 YYDKDF (reference sequence). V dropped 0 bases and J dropped 7; count of bases not matched to a gene: 15. The CDR3 runs to 18 residues. The DNA of the CDR3 is TGTGCCACCAGCAGAGATCAAGCGACTAGCAGGATCTCAAATGAGCAGTTCTTC. Its translation: CATSRDQATSRISNEQFF.

Many counts were recorded for this clonotype. This chain links TRBV6-6 with TRBJ2-1, with 7 bases fitting TRBD2. V was pared by 6 bases and J by 0 bases, with 8 bases of the junction left unmatched. Germline CDR1 reads MNHNY; CDR2 reads SVGAGI (reference sequence). The CDR3 length is 16 residues. The DNA for the CDR3 is TGTGCCAGCAGGCAAACTAGCGCCAGCTCCTACAATGAGCAGTTCTTC. The encoded protein is CASRQTSASSYNEQFF.